These 6 T cell receptor beta chains came from one sample sequenced in a study of radiotherapy plus CTLA-4 blockade in lung cancer. Data came from immunoSEQ multiplex PCR; TCRdb stores just in-frame clones and leaves some out. The sample shows approximately 77,000 clones, under 90% of them seen only once. Here the sequenced sample was peripheral blood, taken from a patient treated with radiotherapy plus ipilimumab. These receptors came from a human donor with non-small cell lung cancer who had stable disease on radiotherapy plus ipilimumab.

The chain is built from TRBV19 and TRBJ2-7; a possible D gene is TRBD1 (5 bases). Germline lookup yields CDR1 LNHDA and CDR2 SQIVND (reference sequence). V was shortened by 2 bases and J by 0 bases, with 11 bases between the two germline ends. CDR3 length: 15 residues. CDR3 in amino acids: CASSIRRRASYEQYF. CDR3 coding DNA: TGTGCCAGTAGTATACGTCGCAGGGCCTCCTACGAGCAGTACTTC.

The gene calls are TRBV6-6 and TRBJ2-2, with D unresolved. This CDR3 spans 14 amino acids. V lost 2 bases to trimming and J lost 1 base, with 5 bases between them. Germline V gives CDR1 MNHNY, CDR2 SVGAGI (reference sequence). The CDR3 DNA reads TGTGCCAGCAGTTACGGCGGGAACACCGGGGAGCTGTTTTTT. As protein: CASSYGGNTGELFF.

The CDR3 loop reads CASSQEPLGAGYQQYF. The CDR3 DNA is TGTGCCAGCAGCCAAGAGCCTTTGGGAGCGGGATACCAGCAGTACTTC. The chain joins TRBV4-2 to TRBJ2-7, with 7 nucleotides matching TRBD2. The CDR3 covers 16 residues. The trim removed 0 bases at V and 8 bases at J, leaving 13 bases unmatched. Germline-derived CDR1 and CDR2 are LGHNA and YNFKEQ.

The genes are TRBV28 and TRBJ2-1; tentatively, D is TRBD2 (5 bases). The CDR3 consists of 16 residues. V lost 3 bases and J lost 1, with 13 bases in between. Germline CDR1 reads MDHEN; CDR2 reads SYDVKM. Here the CDR3 DNA reads TGTGCCAGCAGTTTTCCCGGACTCGTGTCCTACAATGAGCAGTTCTTC. Residues: CASSFPGLVSYNEQFF.

CDR3 sequence (DNA): TGTGCCTGGAGTTTAGGGGGTATTAGGTCCGGGGAGCTGTTTTTT. Residues: CAWSLGGIRSGELFF. The chain combines TRBV30 with TRBJ2-2; tentatively, D is TRBD1 (6 bases). Trimming pared 2 bases from V and 6 bases from J, leaving 16 bases between. This CDR3 spans 15 amino acids. CDR1 and CDR2 from the germline V gene are GTSNPN and SVGIG (reference sequence).

The chain carries TRBV6-4 and TRBJ2-3; 9 nucleotides line up with TRBD2. V shed 4 bases, J shed 5 bases, and the junction held 7 bases outside the gene matches. Germline-derived CDR1 and CDR2 are MRHNA and SNTAGT. CDR3 length: 15 residues. CDR3 in amino acids: CASSVAGGLGDTQYF. CDR3 sequence (DNA): TGTGCCAGCAGTGTGGCGGGAGGGTTAGGAGATACGCAGTATTTT.